Listed below are T cell receptor beta chains from one sample, sequenced in a study of human T cells and chemical hapten exposure. TCRdb independently ran MiXCR on the RACE reads; one entry per CDR3 protein. The sample has 95,000 to 100,000 distinct CDR3 sequences; less than 14% are singletons. The sample consisted of whole blood, taken in connection with sensitization to the hapten diphenylcyclopropenone (DPC). These receptors all come from a woman aged 55-75 years with alopecia areata. Some clones in this sample may be carry-over from other donors' samples. CDR3s include the opening cysteine and the closing phenylalanine or tryptophan. Each record gives: V gene, clone size, CDR3 length, J gene, D gene, CDR3 protein, CDR3 DNA. A D gene is named only where the DNA matches it firmly. Expanded clones are given a class, and other clones once, few, many or no size at all.

V gene: TRBV5-1
clone size: .
CDR3 length: 14
J gene: TRBJ1-2
D gene: .
CDR3 protein: CASKRTEDNYGYTF
CDR3 DNA: TGCGCCAGCAAACGAACAGAGGATAACTATGGCTACACCTTC

V gene: TRBV2
clone size: .
CDR3 length: 14
J gene: TRBJ2-5
D gene: .
CDR3 protein: CASNYYGAQETQYF
CDR3 DNA: TGTGCCAGCAATTATTACGGGGCTCAAGAGACCCAGTACTTC

V gene: TRBV29-1
clone size: many
CDR3 length: 10
J gene: TRBJ2-3
D gene: .
CDR3 protein: CSVRADTQYF
CDR3 DNA: TGCAGCGTGAGGGCAGATACGCAGTATTTT

V gene: TRBV29-1
clone size: many
CDR3 length: 11
J gene: TRBJ1-4
D gene: .
CDR3 protein: CSVEAREKLFF
CDR3 DNA: TGCAGCGTTGAAGCCCGAGAAAAACTGTTTTTT

V gene: TRBV7-8
clone size: .
CDR3 length: 21
J gene: TRBJ1-1
D gene: .
CDR3 protein: CASSLPRQTSFNPYMNTEAFF
CDR3 DNA: TGTGCCAGCAGCTTACCCCGACAGACATCGTTCAACCCCTACATGAACACTGAAGCTTTCTTT

V gene: TRBV7-9
clone size: .
CDR3 length: 15
J gene: TRBJ1-4
D gene: TRBD1
CDR3 protein: CASSSTGATNEKLFF
CDR3 DNA: TGTGCCAGCAGCTCGACAGGGGCAACTAATGAAAAACTGTTTTTT

V gene: TRBV5-4
clone size: .
CDR3 length: 13
J gene: TRBJ2-5
D gene: .
CDR3 protein: CACGEQRQETQYF
CDR3 DNA: TGTGCCTGCGGGGAACAGCGACAAGAGACCCAGTACTTC

V gene: TRBV24-1
clone size: .
CDR3 length: 15
J gene: TRBJ2-5
D gene: TRBD1
CDR3 protein: CATSDLRDSQETQYF
CDR3 DNA: TGTGCCACCAGTGATTTACGGGACAGTCAAGAGACCCAGTACTTC

V gene: TRBV27
clone size: many
CDR3 length: 17
J gene: TRBJ1-6
D gene: .
CDR3 protein: CASSSGGESSYNSPLHF
CDR3 DNA: TGTGCCAGCAGTTCCGGCGGGGAAAGCTCCTATAATTCACCCCTCCACTTT

V gene: TRBV5-4
clone size: few
CDR3 length: 12
J gene: TRBJ2-7
D gene: .
CDR3 protein: CASSFSGVEQYF
CDR3 DNA: TGTGCCAGCAGCTTTAGTGGCGTGGAGCAGTACTTC

V gene: TRBV5-6
clone size: few
CDR3 length: 15
J gene: TRBJ2-1
D gene: .
CDR3 protein: CASSSGTGLYNEQFF
CDR3 DNA: TGTGCCAGCAGCTCCGGGACGGGGCTATACAATGAGCAGTTCTTC

V gene: TRBV6-6
clone size: few
CDR3 length: 13
J gene: TRBJ2-5
D gene: .
CDR3 protein: CASSYGGRETQYF
CDR3 DNA: TGTGCCAGCAGTTACGGGGGGAGAGAGACCCAGTACTTC

V gene: TRBV12-3/TRBV12-4
clone size: many
CDR3 length: 14
J gene: TRBJ1-4
D gene: .
CDR3 protein: CASSARDSDEKLFF
CDR3 DNA: TGTGCCAGCAGTGCCCGGGACTCCGATGAAAAACTGTTTTTT

V gene: TRBV20-1
clone size: many
CDR3 length: 14
J gene: TRBJ1-2
D gene: TRBD1
CDR3 protein: CSAITGGGYYGYTF
CDR3 DNA: TGCAGTGCTATCACAGGGGGTGGTTACTATGGCTACACCTTC

V gene: TRBV29-1
clone size: many
CDR3 length: 13
J gene: TRBJ2-3
D gene: .
CDR3 protein: CSVVPAGADTQYF
CDR3 DNA: TGCAGCGTTGTTCCGGCAGGAGCAGATACGCAGTATTTT

V gene: TRBV11-2
clone size: .
CDR3 length: 16
J gene: TRBJ2-1
D gene: .
CDR3 protein: CASSFPQVPIGDEQFF
CDR3 DNA: TGTGCCAGCAGCTTCCCCCAGGTCCCCATCGGGGATGAGCAGTTCTTC

V gene: TRBV29-1
clone size: .
CDR3 length: 14
J gene: TRBJ1-5
D gene: .
CDR3 protein: CSVALGGGHQPQHF
CDR3 DNA: TGCAGCGTTGCATTAGGGGGAGGGCATCAGCCCCAGCATTTT

V gene: TRBV29-1
clone size: .
CDR3 length: 13
J gene: TRBJ1-4
D gene: .
CDR3 protein: CSVASFSDEKLFF
CDR3 DNA: TGCAGCGTTGCTTCGTTCTCGGACGAAAAACTGTTTTTT

V gene: TRBV7-2
clone size: .
CDR3 length: 15
J gene: TRBJ1-1
D gene: TRBD1
CDR3 protein: CASSSTGAGGTEAFF
CDR3 DNA: TGTGCCAGCAGCTCGACAGGGGCAGGAGGCACTGAAGCTTTCTTT

V gene: TRBV19
clone size: few
CDR3 length: 12
J gene: TRBJ2-3
D gene: .
CDR3 protein: CASSIGTDTQYF
CDR3 DNA: TGTGCCAGTAGTATTGGCACTGATACGCAGTATTTT

V gene: TRBV20-1
clone size: few
CDR3 length: 16
J gene: TRBJ1-1
D gene: TRBD1
CDR3 protein: CSARRTGVILNTEAFF
CDR3 DNA: TGCAGTGCTAGACGGACAGGGGTTATCCTGAACACTGAAGCTTTCTTT

V gene: TRBV20-1
clone size: few
CDR3 length: 14
J gene: TRBJ1-1
D gene: TRBD1
CDR3 protein: CSARDRQGFTEAFF
CDR3 DNA: TGCAGTGCTAGAGATCGACAGGGATTCACTGAAGCTTTCTTT

V gene: TRBV29-1
clone size: many
CDR3 length: 13
J gene: TRBJ1-2
D gene: TRBD1
CDR3 protein: CSVGERTGGGYTF
CDR3 DNA: TGCAGCGTCGGGGAACGGACAGGTGGTGGCTACACCTTC

V gene: TRBV12-3/TRBV12-4
clone size: .
CDR3 length: 15
J gene: TRBJ1-2
D gene: .
CDR3 protein: CASSFVGGHARGYTF
CDR3 DNA: TGTGCCAGCAGTTTTGTAGGCGGTCATGCTAGAGGCTACACCTTC

V gene: TRBV29-1
clone size: few
CDR3 length: 15
J gene: TRBJ2-5
D gene: TRBD1
CDR3 protein: CSVVVPGQGPETQYF
CDR3 DNA: TGCAGCGTTGTGGTCCCGGGACAGGGTCCAGAGACCCAGTACTTC

V gene: TRBV5-1
clone size: many
CDR3 length: 20
J gene: TRBJ2-2
D gene: TRBD1
CDR3 protein: CASSSFWPKTGRVNTGELFF
CDR3 DNA: TGCGCCAGCAGCTCATTTTGGCCAAAGACAGGGCGGGTGAACACCGGGGAGCTGTTTTTT

V gene: TRBV18
clone size: .
CDR3 length: 14
J gene: TRBJ1-1
D gene: TRBD1
CDR3 protein: CASSPGTGRTEAFF
CDR3 DNA: TGTGCCAGCTCACCGGGGACAGGGCGAACTGAAGCTTTCTTT

V gene: TRBV5-1
clone size: many
CDR3 length: 18
J gene: TRBJ1-1
D gene: TRBD1
CDR3 protein: CASSFPPGQGTRNTEAFF
CDR3 DNA: TGCGCCAGCAGCTTCCCGCCGGGACAGGGGACGAGGAACACTGAAGCTTTCTTT

V gene: TRBV9
clone size: many
CDR3 length: 14
J gene: TRBJ2-3
D gene: .
CDR3 protein: CASSVGADPDTQYF
CDR3 DNA: TGTGCCAGCAGCGTTGGCGCGGACCCAGATACGCAGTATTTT

V gene: TRBV20-1
clone size: few
CDR3 length: 13
J gene: TRBJ1-1
D gene: .
CDR3 protein: CSARDILGTEAFF
CDR3 DNA: TGCAGTGCTAGAGACATTTTGGGAACTGAAGCTTTCTTT

V gene: TRBV19
clone size: many
CDR3 length: 14
J gene: TRBJ1-2
D gene: .
CDR3 protein: CASSIAPADYGYTF
CDR3 DNA: TGTGCCAGTAGTATTGCCCCGGCGGACTATGGCTACACCTTC

V gene: TRBV7-2
clone size: many
CDR3 length: 16
J gene: TRBJ2-7
D gene: TRBD1
CDR3 protein: CASSATGALTIHEQYF
CDR3 DNA: TGTGCCAGCAGCGCCACAGGGGCCCTGACTATCCACGAGCAGTACTTC

V gene: TRBV5-1
clone size: .
CDR3 length: 17
J gene: TRBJ2-2
D gene: TRBD2
CDR3 protein: CASSSGLTQPNTGELFF
CDR3 DNA: TGCGCCAGCAGCTCGGGACTAACACAACCGAACACCGGGGAGCTGTTTTTT

V gene: TRBV3-1
clone size: few
CDR3 length: 12
J gene: TRBJ2-1
D gene: TRBD1
CDR3 protein: CASSLYRDSKFF
CDR3 DNA: TGTGCCAGCAGCCTGTACCGGGACAGCAAGTTCTTC

V gene: TRBV12-5
clone size: .
CDR3 length: 15
J gene: TRBJ2-7
D gene: TRBD1
CDR3 protein: CASGSGQGGSYEQYF
CDR3 DNA: TGTGCTAGTGGTTCCGGACAGGGCGGCTCCTACGAGCAGTACTTC

V gene: TRBV30
clone size: .
CDR3 length: 12
J gene: TRBJ2-1
D gene: TRBD2
CDR3 protein: CACSGGGHEQFF
CDR3 DNA: TGTGCCTGCAGCGGGGGAGGCCATGAGCAGTTCTTC

V gene: TRBV24-1
clone size: few
CDR3 length: 13
J gene: TRBJ2-5
D gene: .
CDR3 protein: CATSDPSQETQYF
CDR3 DNA: TGTGCCACCAGTGATCCGTCCCAAGAGACCCAGTACTTC

V gene: TRBV18
clone size: many
CDR3 length: 17
J gene: TRBJ2-1
D gene: TRBD1
CDR3 protein: CASSLNFGTGGYNEQFF
CDR3 DNA: TGTGCCAGCTCACTCAACTTCGGGACAGGGGGGTACAATGAGCAGTTCTTC

V gene: TRBV14
clone size: .
CDR3 length: 17
J gene: TRBJ1-1
D gene: .
CDR3 protein: CASSQTDLRGGSTEAFF
CDR3 DNA: TGTGCCAGCAGCCAAACTGATTTGCGGGGAGGAAGTACTGAAGCTTTCTTT

V gene: TRBV11-2
clone size: many
CDR3 length: 15
J gene: TRBJ2-7
D gene: TRBD1
CDR3 protein: CASSTRRRGHYEQYF
CDR3 DNA: TGTGCCAGCAGCACTCGGCGCAGGGGGCACTACGAGCAGTACTTC

V gene: TRBV29-1
clone size: few
CDR3 length: 14
J gene: TRBJ2-1
D gene: TRBD2
CDR3 protein: CSVRLAGGRNEQFF
CDR3 DNA: TGCAGCGTGAGACTAGCGGGGGGGCGTAATGAGCAGTTCTTC

V gene: TRBV5-1
clone size: many
CDR3 length: 15
J gene: TRBJ2-1
D gene: TRBD2
CDR3 protein: CASSPGTSGGFGQFF
CDR3 DNA: TGCGCCAGCAGCCCCGGGACTAGCGGGGGGTTTGGGCAGTTCTTC

V gene: TRBV10-2
clone size: many
CDR3 length: 13
J gene: TRBJ1-2
D gene: .
CDR3 protein: CASGREAYYGYTF
CDR3 DNA: TGCGCCAGCGGACGGGAGGCATACTATGGCTACACCTTC

V gene: TRBV20-1
clone size: .
CDR3 length: 14
J gene: TRBJ2-2
D gene: TRBD1
CDR3 protein: CSARGQGLTGELFF
CDR3 DNA: TGCAGTGCTAGAGGACAGGGCTTGACCGGGGAGCTGTTTTTT

V gene: TRBV24-1
clone size: few
CDR3 length: 14
J gene: TRBJ2-5
D gene: TRBD2
CDR3 protein: CATSGGTSEETQYF
CDR3 DNA: TGTGCCACCAGTGGCGGGACTAGCGAGGAGACCCAGTACTTC

V gene: TRBV6-5
clone size: few
CDR3 length: 14
J gene: TRBJ2-3
D gene: TRBD2
CDR3 protein: CASSVSSGTDTQYF
CDR3 DNA: TGTGCCAGCAGTGTGTCTAGCGGTACAGATACGCAGTATTTT

V gene: TRBV5-1
clone size: many
CDR3 length: 11
J gene: TRBJ2-1
D gene: .
CDR3 protein: CASSLHNEQFF
CDR3 DNA: TGCGCCAGCAGCTTACACAATGAGCAGTTCTTC

V gene: TRBV3-1
clone size: .
CDR3 length: 15
J gene: TRBJ2-3
D gene: TRBD2
CDR3 protein: CASSQGPSSGDTQYF
CDR3 DNA: TGTGCCAGCAGCCAAGGGCCTTCTAGCGGGGATACGCAGTATTTT

V gene: TRBV20-1
clone size: many
CDR3 length: 13
J gene: TRBJ2-7
D gene: TRBD1
CDR3 protein: CSAEAQGDYEQYF
CDR3 DNA: TGCAGTGCTGAGGCGCAGGGGGATTACGAGCAGTACTTC

V gene: TRBV7-2
clone size: many
CDR3 length: 17
J gene: TRBJ1-4
D gene: .
CDR3 protein: CASSLAVSLGVGEKLFF
CDR3 DNA: TGTGCCAGCAGCTTAGCCGTTTCTCTGGGGGTGGGTGAAAAACTGTTTTTT

V gene: TRBV12-3/TRBV12-4
clone size: .
CDR3 length: 11
J gene: TRBJ2-7
D gene: .
CDR3 protein: CASRRSYEQYF
CDR3 DNA: TGTGCCAGCAGGCGGTCCTACGAGCAGTACTTC